Shown below are 2 T cell receptor beta chains from a single sample sequenced in a study of cytomegalovirus exposure and HLA in healthy donors. PCR amplification relied on 60 Vbeta primers (plus 13 Jbeta primers). TCRdb's table, derived via immunoSEQ multiplex PCR, lists solely in-frame clones and lacks some. Of roughly 150,000 clones in the sample, approximately 79% were seen once. Sequencing input: PBMCs. The receptors shown here come from a male donor in good health and CMV-seronegative.

The J gene is TRBJ1-1, the V gene TRBV29-1; no clear D. The CDR3 spans 13 residues. Per germline, CDR1 SQVTM and CDR2 ANQGSEA. V was cut by 4 bases and J by 5 bases, with 14 bases left in between. The CDR3 is CSVGASPRTEAFF. CDR3 in DNA: TGCAGCGTTGGGGCCTCGCCCAGGACTGAAGCTTTCTTT.

As to this clone: Germline is not matched at one junction end, which may reflect a read error. The V gene is TRBV29-1, the J gene TRBJ1-2; unclear D gene. The V gene's germline CDR1 is SQVTM and CDR2 ANQGSEA. This CDR3 has 11 amino acids. The CDR3 reads CSVEDGPLFGF. The DNA of the CDR3 is TGCAGCGTTGAAGATGGCCCGCTGTTTGGCTTC. Based on the CDR3 plus reference TRBV29-1 and TRBJ1-2, the full variable domain is SAVISQKPSRDICQRGTSLTIQCQVDSQVTMMFWYRQQPGQSLTLIATANQGSEATYESGFVIDKFPISRPNLTFSTLTVSNMSPEDSSIYLCSVEDGPLFGFGSGTRLTVV.